Listed below are T cell receptor beta chains from one sample, sequenced in a study of CD8 T cells in Susac syndrome. TCRdb used MiXCR to reprocess the immunoSEQ multiplex PCR reads, holding one entry per CDR3 protein. The sample includes approximately 150,000 distinct CDR3 sequences, about 94% of them seen just once. Sequencing used CD4+ T cells from PBMCs. The receptor set was obtained from a human donor in good health. The CDR3 runs from the conserved cysteine through the conserved F or W. A D gene is named only where the DNA matches it firmly. A clone size is listed for some rows: how often the clone was seen (once, few, many), or a class if it is expanded.

>TRBJ2-5|.|TRBD1|TRBV19
TGTGCCAGTAGTACGCAGGGGGTCGAGACCCAGTACTTC
CASSTQGVETQYF
>TRBJ1-1|.|.|TRBV12-3/TRBV12-4
TGTGCCAGCAGGGACGGAATGAACACTGAAGCTTTCTTT
CASRDGMNTEAFF
>TRBJ2-5|.|TRBD1|TRBV6-4
TGTGCCAGCAGTGCGGACAGGGGAGAGACCCAGTACTTC
CASSADRGETQYF
>TRBJ2-2|.|.|TRBV25-1
TGTGCCGCCGCGGGGACATCCCCTGGGGCCGGGGAGCTGTTTTTT
CAAAGTSPGAGELFF
>TRBJ2-3|.|.|TRBV1
TGCACCAGCAGCGAAAACGGGGCGGGGGGGCCAATAGATACGCAGTATTTT
CTSSENGAGGPIDTQYF
>TRBJ1-5|.|TRBD1|TRBV19
TGTGCCAGTAAACCGGGACAGGGGCCCTCTAATCAGCCCCAGCATTTT
CASKPGQGPSNQPQHF
>TRBJ1-1|.|TRBD1|TRBV5-1
TGCGCCAGCAGCTTGGTGGGAGGGGGCGCGAACACTGAAGCTTTCTTT
CASSLVGGGANTEAFF
>TRBJ2-1|.|TRBD2|TRBV5-6
TGTGCCAGCAGCTACGAGCGGGGGGTACTGTACAATGAGCAGTTCTTC
CASSYERGVLYNEQFF
>TRBJ2-5|.|.|TRBV7-8
TGTGCCAGCAGCTTAGGGCCGAAAGAGACCCAGTACTTC
CASSLGPKETQYF
>TRBJ2-5|.|TRBD2|TRBV5-8
TGTGCCAGCAGCTCGGGAGGACTAGCGGGTCTCCAAGAGACCCAGTACTTC
CASSSGGLAGLQETQYF
>TRBJ2-7|.|.|TRBV6-5
TGTGCCAGCAGACGGGCCCCGGATATCGTATACGAGCAGTACTTC
CASRRAPDIVYEQYF
>TRBJ2-1|once|TRBD1|TRBV29-1
TGCAGCGCCGGCGGGACAGGGGGGAATGAGCAGTTCTTC
CSAGGTGGNEQFF
>TRBJ2-2|.|.|TRBV7-2
TGTGCCAGCAGCTTAGGGGGGAGGAGAACCGGGGAGCTGTTTTTT
CASSLGGRRTGELFF
>TRBJ2-1|once|TRBD2|TRBV18
TGTGCCAGCTCACCAGGACTAGCGGGGGGGCCACACAATGAGCAGTTCTTC
CASSPGLAGGPHNEQFF
>TRBJ1-6|once|.|TRBV2
TGTGCCAGCAGTGAACAACCCAGTTCACCCCTCCACTTT
CASSEQPSSPLHF
>TRBJ1-1|.|.|TRBV6-5
TGTGCCAGCAGTTACTCTGGGGGAGCGATGAACACTGAAGCTTTCTTT
CASSYSGGAMNTEAFF
>TRBJ1-2|few|.|TRBV5-1
TGCGCCAGCAGCGTAGACGGTGACTATGGCTACACCTTC
CASSVDGDYGYTF
>TRBJ2-4|.|.|TRBV20-1
TGCAGTGCTAGATTGACAGGCGGTCCCATTCAGTACTTC
CSARLTGGPIQYF
>TRBJ2-6|.|.|TRBV5-4
TGTGCCAGCACAAGGAAGGGGATTAGCGCTGGGGCCAACGTCCTGACTTTC
CASTRKGISAGANVLTF
>TRBJ1-1|.|.|TRBV29-1
TGCAGCGGCTTCACAGGGCACACTGAAGCTTTCTTT
CSGFTGHTEAFF
>TRBJ2-7|.|TRBD1|TRBV28
TGTGCCAGCAGTGGGGACAGTTCGATCGGTGAGCAGTACTTC
CASSGDSSIGEQYF
>TRBJ1-1|.|.|TRBV7-2
TGTGCCAGCAGCTTAGATGGTATTAGGGCTTTCTTT
CASSLDGIRAFF
>TRBJ1-3|.|.|TRBV6-1
TGTGCCAGCAGAGCCGGTCTGGGGAGCTCTGGAAACACCATATATTTT
CASRAGLGSSGNTIYF
>TRBJ2-1|.|.|TRBV5-1
TGCGCCAGCAGCTTGTCCCCGAGGCGGCCGTTCTTC
CASSLSPRRPFF
>TRBJ2-2|.|TRBD1|TRBV29-1
TGCAGCGTTTACCGGACAGGGGGCTCCGGGGAGCTGTTTTTT
CSVYRTGGSGELFF
>TRBJ2-3|.|TRBD2|TRBV4-2
TGTGCCAGCAGCCCCCAGCTCCTAGCGGGGGGCACAGATACGCAGTATTTT
CASSPQLLAGGTDTQYF
>TRBJ1-1|.|.|TRBV5-1
TGCGCCAGCAGCTTGGCTCTGGGCATCACTGAAGCTTTCTTT
CASSLALGITEAFF
>TRBJ2-4|.|.|TRBV29-1
TGCAGCGTTGGTAGGGACATTCAGTACTTC
CSVGRDIQYF
>TRBJ1-1|.|.|TRBV21-1
TGTGCCAGTCTTCCCCCCGGGGGGTACAATACTGAAGCTTTCTTT
CASLPPGGYNTEAFF
>TRBJ2-7|.|TRBD2|TRBV10-1
TGCGCCAGCGGGCCTAGCGGGTCCTACGAGCAGTACTTC
CASGPSGSYEQYF
>TRBJ2-2|once|TRBD2|TRBV6-5
TGTGCCAGCAAGGCGGGGGGAAGCACCGGGGAGCTGTTTTTT
CASKAGGSTGELFF
>TRBJ1-1|once|TRBD1|TRBV7-3
TGTGCCAGCAGCTTAGCAGGGGGCGTCACTGAAGCTTTCTTT
CASSLAGGVTEAFF
>TRBJ1-1|.|.|TRBV7-2
TGTGCCAGCATGCTGGGTCCACAGAACACTGAAGCTTTCTTT
CASMLGPQNTEAFF
>TRBJ2-7|.|TRBD1|TRBV5-1
TGCGCCAGTTCGACTCCGGGACAGGGGAGTTACGAGCAGTACTTC
CASSTPGQGSYEQYF
>TRBJ1-5|.|.|TRBV7-2
TGTGCCAGCAGCTCCGCCCTCAATCAGCCCCAGCATTTT
CASSSALNQPQHF
>TRBJ1-5|.|.|TRBV6-5
TGTGCCAGCAGTGATTACAGGGGCAATCAGCCCCAGCATTTT
CASSDYRGNQPQHF
>TRBJ1-4|.|.|TRBV12-3/TRBV12-4
TGTGCCAGCCCCCGCCCTAATGAAAAACTGTTTTTT
CASPRPNEKLFF
>TRBJ1-6|.|.|TRBV3-1
TGTGCCAGCAGCCCGACGGGCCTCTATAATTCACCCCTCCACTTT
CASSPTGLYNSPLHF
>TRBJ2-7|.|.|TRBV23-1
TGCGCCAGCAGTACCCCCCCCGGATGCGGTCGTCGCGAGCAGTACTTC
CASSTPPGCGRREQYF
>TRBJ1-4|.|TRBD1|TRBV25-1
TGTGCCAGCAGTGAATTCCTAGGGGGCATTAATGAAAAACTGTTTTTT
CASSEFLGGINEKLFF
>TRBJ2-2|.|.|TRBV2
TGTGCCAGCAGCCGGGGACGGAGACTTAACACCGGGGAGCTGTTTTTT
CASSRGRRLNTGELFF
>TRBJ2-2|few|.|TRBV7-3
TGTGCCAGCAGCTCAGGCCGAAACACCGGGGAGCTGTTTTTT
CASSSGRNTGELFF
>TRBJ1-3|.|.|TRBV20-1
TGCAGTGCCCCGGACTCTCGATCTGGAAACACCATATATTTT
CSAPDSRSGNTIYF
>TRBJ1-1|once|.|TRBV6-6
TGTGCCAGCAGTTACAGGCGGAACACTGAAGCTTTCTTT
CASSYRRNTEAFF
>TRBJ2-7|.|TRBD1|TRBV12-3/TRBV12-4
TGTGCCAGCGACAAGACAGGGTGGGGGTACGAGCAGTACTTC
CASDKTGWGYEQYF
>TRBJ2-1|.|.|TRBV20-1
TGCAGTGCCCCAGACAGGAATACTATTTACAATGAGCAGTTCTTC
CSAPDRNTIYNEQFF